Below are 31 T cell receptor beta chains sequenced from a single sample in a study of cytomegalovirus exposure and HLA in healthy donors. PCR used 60 Vbeta primers and 13 Jbeta primers. Measured with immunoSEQ multiplex PCR; TCRdb has only the in-frame clones, and not every one. The table includes about 55,000 clones, approximately 71% detected once. The specimen was PBMCs. Every receptor here comes from a man aged 35 to 55 in good health and CMV-seropositive.

The V and J genes are TRBV7-8 and TRBJ1-5; TRBD1 agrees at 10 bases. The V gene's germline CDR1 is SGHVS and CDR2 FQNEAQ. Unmatched junction bases numbered 10, after V lost 8 bases and J lost 0 bases. The CDR3 has 17 amino acids. The CDR3 coding sequence is TGTGCCAGCCAAACGGGACAGGGGTTGAATAGCAATCAGCCCCAGCATTTT. Translating gives CASQTGQGLNSNQPQHF.

The chain employs TRBV5-8 and TRBJ2-7; D might be TRBD1 (5 bases). The CDR3 sequence is 13 residues long. CDR1 is SGHTS, CDR2 YDEGEE, per germline. The V and J ends lost 1 base and 6 bases respectively, with 11 bases between them. Here the CDR3 DNA reads TGTGCCAGCAGCTTGCAGGGCGGCTTCGAGCAGTACTTC. Encoded protein: CASSLQGGFEQYF.

The CDR3 is CASSSSGGTNEKLFF. CDR3 coding DNA: TGTGCCAGCAGTTCCTCAGGGGGCACTAATGAAAAACTGTTTTTT. The chain is built from TRBV6-5 and TRBJ1-4, with 8 bases aligning to TRBD1. Germline-derived CDR1 and CDR2 are MNHEY and SVGAGI. The CDR3 consists of 15 residues. The V gene end was trimmed by 4 bases and the J gene end by 2 bases; junction bases not matched to a gene: 3.

This clone has a single count. V is TRBV7-3 and J is TRBJ2-1; a weak D match, TRBD2 (6 bases). This CDR3 is 13 amino acids long. V was clipped by 5 bases and J by 15 bases, with 20 bases between them. From germline, CDR1 is SGHTA and CDR2 FQGTGA. In DNA form, the CDR3 reads TGTGCCAGCAGCCCCTGGGGGGTAGCCCCGCTGTTCTTC. Its protein is CASSPWGVAPLFF.

The V call is TRBV19, the J call TRBJ2-7; TRBD2 might be the D (6 bases). The germline V gene encodes CDR1 LNHDA and CDR2 SQIVND (reference sequence). The CDR3 has 12 residues. V shed 5 bases and J shed 7 bases, with 12 bases lying between them. CDR3: CASSFRREEQYF. As DNA, the CDR3 is TGTGCCAGTAGTTTTCGGAGGGAGGAGCAGTACTTC. Full variable domain (rest looked up from reference TRBV19 and TRBJ2-7): DGGITQSPKYLFRKEGQNVTLSCEQNLNHDAMYWYRQDPGQGLRLIYYSQIVNDFQKGDIAEGYSVSREKKESFPLTVTSAQKNPTAFYLCASSFRREEQYFGPGTRLTVT.

This clone was detected only a few times. This chain connects TRBV15 to TRBJ1-2; D may be TRBD1 (6 bases). With 1 base removed from V and 7 bases from J, the gap between germline ends came to 10 bases. Per the germline V gene, CDR1 is LNHNV and CDR2 is YYDKDF (reference sequence). The CDR3 length is 13 residues. CDR3 in amino acids: CATSRGGGSGYTF. The CDR3 nucleotides read TGTGCCACCAGCAGAGGGGGGGGCTCTGGCTACACCTTC.

V usage is TRBV28 and J usage is TRBJ1-6; the match to TRBD1 covers 7 bases. The CDR3 covers 15 residues. Unmatched junction bases numbered 9, after V lost 3 bases and J lost 10 bases. Germline CDR1 MDHEN, CDR2 SYDVKM. The CDR3 loop is CASSLGDRAWSPLHF. DNA of the CDR3: TGTGCCAGCAGTTTGGGAGACAGGGCATGGTCACCCCTCCACTTT.

The chain has TRBV5-6 and TRBJ2-2; tentatively, D is TRBD2 (5 bases). The germline V and J ends were trimmed by 4 bases and 2 bases, with 15 bases remaining between them. CDR1 is SGHDT and CDR2 is YYEEEE in the germline V gene. The CDR3 consists of 16 residues. Here the CDR3 DNA reads TGTGCCAGCAGCCCCGACGCAGGAGGAAACACCGGGGAGCTGTTTTTT. This gives the protein CASSPDAGGNTGELFF.

V is TRBV5-4 and J is TRBJ1-1, with TRBD1 identical over 7 bases. The CDR3 totals 16 residues. The germline V gene encodes CDR1 SGHNT and CDR2 YYREEE (reference sequence). With V trimmed by 2 bases and J by 1 base, 8 bases remained unmatched. The CDR3 region is CASSLGGGAGNTEAFF. The CDR3 nucleotides read TGTGCCAGCAGCTTAGGAGGGGGCGCTGGGAACACTGAAGCTTTCTTT.

In nucleotides, the CDR3 is TGTGCCAGCAGCCTTACAGGCTATGCCCTGGATTCACCCCTCCACTTT. It specifies CASSLTGYALDSPLHF. The rearrangement uses TRBV7-9 and TRBJ1-6; D is possibly TRBD1 (5 bases). Germline-derived CDR1 and CDR2 are SEHNR and FQNEAQ (reference sequence). There are 16 residues in the CDR3. Trimming shortened V by 5 bases and J by 8 bases, and 19 bases separated the two germline ends.

The chain is built from TRBV18 and TRBJ2-3; 9 bases match TRBD2. Germline V gene data show CDR1 as KGHSH and CDR2 as LQKENI. This CDR3 comprises 15 residues. After removal of 7 bases from V and 2 bases from J, the junction contained 7 bases not matched to a gene. CDR3 sequence (DNA): TGTGCCAGCTTGTGGCGGGGGGGCCTCACAGATACGCAGTATTTT. As protein: CASLWRGGLTDTQYF.

In this sample, this clone turned up once. V usage is TRBV7-9 and J usage is TRBJ1-2, with D possibly being TRBD1 (5 bases). Trimming shortened V by 5 bases and J by 4 bases, and 11 bases separated the two germline ends. This CDR3 is built from 13 residues. CDR1 is SEHNR, CDR2 FQNEAQ, per germline (reference sequence). Here the CDR3 DNA reads TGTGCCAGCAGCCCTCAGGGTCTCTATGGCTACACCTTC. Translation gives CASSPQGLYGYTF. Based on the CDR3 plus reference TRBV7-9 and TRBJ1-2, the full variable domain is DTGVSQNPRHKITKRGQNVTFRCDPISEHNRLYWYRQTLGQGPEFLTYFQNEAQLEKSRLLSDRFSAERPKGSFSTLEIQRTEQGDSAMYLCASSPQGLYGYTFGSGTRLTVV.

There are a few counts of this clone. The CDR3 DNA sequence: TGTGCCAGTAAGAGCGGAGCGGCTAACACCGGGGAGCTGTTTTTT. Protein: CASKSGAANTGELFF. The chain recombines TRBV19 with TRBJ2-2; D is perhaps TRBD2 (5 bases). This CDR3 spans 15 amino acids. V lost 7 bases to trimming and J lost 2 bases, with 14 bases between them. Germline CDR1 reads LNHDA; CDR2 reads SQIVND (reference sequence).

J is TRBJ2-4 and V is TRBV29-1; the match to TRBD2 covers 9 bases. Germline V gene data show CDR1 as SQVTM and CDR2 as ANQGSEA. The CDR3 runs 13 residues. The ends lost 7 bases at V and 5 bases at J; junction bases unmatched: 6. The CDR3 DNA follows: TGCAGCGCTGCGGGGGGGCAGGAAAACATTCAGTACTTC. Encoded protein: CSAAGGQENIQYF.

The chain links TRBV6-1 to TRBJ1-2; D possibly corresponds to TRBD1 (5 bases). Germline V lookup: CDR1 MNHNS, CDR2 SASEGT. The CDR3 is made up of 14 amino acids. Trimming cost V 6 bases and J 2 bases, with 13 bases left between them. CDR3 amino acids: CASSLGGENYGYTF. The CDR3 region has the DNA TGTGCCAGCAGCCTCGGGGGAGAAAACTATGGCTACACCTTC.

The J gene is TRBJ1-1, the V gene TRBV9; D is undetermined. CDR1 is SGDLS and CDR2 is YYNGEE in the germline V gene. Trimming stripped 0 bases from V and 3 bases from J, with 9 bases between. CDR3 length: 14 amino acids. The CDR3 bases are TGTGCCAGCAGCGTAGCTCCGCAGTACACTGAAGCTTTCTTT. It translates to CASSVAPQYTEAFF.

The chain has TRBV21-1 and TRBJ1-5. TRBV21-1 is assigned pseudogene status. The CDR3 consists of 17 residues. The CDR3 coding sequence is TGTGCCAGCACCCTTGTTCGACGACTCCATAGCAATCAGCCCCAGCATTTT. The encoded protein is CASTLVRRLHSNQPQHF.

CDR3 in amino acids: CASSRTGGAGQPQHF. For the CDR3, the DNA is TGTGCCAGCTCTCGGACAGGGGGCGCGGGACAGCCCCAGCATTTT. V and J are TRBV18 and TRBJ1-5; 11 bases are shared with TRBD1. Germline CDR1 reads KGHSH; CDR2 reads LQKENI. The CDR3 extends over 15 amino acids. Trimming at V came to 6 bases and at J to 7 bases, leaving 8 bases not matched to a gene.

The gene calls are TRBV4-1 and TRBJ1-2, with no clear D. The V and J ends lost 6 bases and 2 bases respectively, with 10 bases between them. Germline V gene lookup returns CDR1 MGHRA and CDR2 YSYEKL. The CDR3 extends over 13 amino acids. The CDR3 coding sequence is TGCGCCAGCAGATCTGCAGAAAACTATGGCTACACCTTC. This gives the protein CASRSAENYGYTF.

This clone has a single count. This chain connects TRBV27 to TRBJ1-2, with 8 bases matching TRBD1. CDR1 and CDR2 (germline): MNHEY, SMNVEV (reference sequence). CDR3 size: 14 residues. Losses at the gene ends were 4 bases for V and 3 bases for J; bases not matched to a gene: 4. The CDR3 protein is CASSYSGGYYGYTF. The CDR3 bases are TGTGCCAGCAGTTACTCAGGGGGCTACTATGGCTACACCTTC.

The CDR3 DNA follows: TGCGCCAGTAGACCGGTCTGGAGTAGCGGGGGGGGTAAGGGCGGGGAGCTGTTTTTT. Translation: CASRPVWSSGGGKGGELFF. The chain employs TRBV4-1 and TRBJ2-2; 11 bases are shared with TRBD2. The CDR3 length is 19 residues. Per germline, CDR1 MGHRA and CDR2 YSYEKL. V trimming: 9 bases; J trimming: 7 bases; junction bases outside the gene matches: 22.

The chain is built from TRBV19 and TRBJ1-1; 8 positions match TRBD1. CDR1 and CDR2 (germline): LNHDA, SQIVND (reference sequence). J was trimmed by 5 bases and V by 6 bases; bases with no gene match: 11. CDR3 length: 15 residues. CDR3 in amino acids: CASSLQAGGGTEAFF. The CDR3 DNA reads TGTGCCAGTAGCCTACAAGCAGGGGGCGGAACTGAAGCTTTCTTT.

This clone was detected once. This chain joins TRBV5-4 and TRBJ2-3; D may be TRBD2 (6 bases). This CDR3 is 17 amino acids long. V shed 0 bases and J shed 2 bases, with 16 bases lying between them. Per the germline V gene, CDR1 is SGHNT and CDR2 is YYREEE (reference sequence). The CDR3 bases are TGTGCCAGCAGCTTGGATGGCGGGGCTTCCCCCACAGATACGCAGTATTTT. Its protein is CASSLDGGASPTDTQYF.

The chain has TRBV5-1 and TRBJ2-7, with D possibly TRBD1 on 5 matching bases. The V and J ends lost 5 bases and 7 bases respectively, with 13 bases between them. CDR1 and CDR2 from the germline V gene are SGHRS and YFSETQ. The CDR3 runs 12 residues. The CDR3 reads CASSMGLGEQYF. CDR3 DNA: TGCGCCAGCAGTATGGGGCTGGGAGAGCAGTACTTC.

The rearrangement uses TRBV5-1 and TRBJ2-1; 16 bases map to TRBD2. Germline V gene sequence: CDR1 SGHRS, CDR2 YFSETQ. The CDR3 has 18 amino acids. The trim removed 2 bases at V and 3 bases at J, leaving 5 bases unmatched. The CDR3 region is CASSLPGTSGGGYNEQFF. DNA for the CDR3: TGCGCCAGCAGCTTACCCGGGACTAGCGGGGGGGGCTACAATGAGCAGTTCTTC.

Ten or more counts support this clone. This chain joins TRBV29-1 and TRBJ1-1; D is perhaps TRBD1 (6 bases). The CDR3 has 13 residues. Germline-derived CDR1 and CDR2 are SQVTM and ANQGSEA. V was pared by 5 bases and J by 4 bases, with 14 bases between. The CDR3, as DNA: TGCAGCGTTTTCCAGGGGAAGGGCACTGAAGCTTTCTTT. This translates into CSVFQGKGTEAFF.

V is TRBV10-2 and J is TRBJ2-7; TRBD2 aligns across 7 bases. Germline CDR1 is WSHSY and CDR2 is SAAADI. After removal of 0 bases from V and 4 bases from J, the junction contained 3 bases not matched to a gene. This CDR3 spans 14 amino acids. The CDR3 DNA follows: TGCGCCAGCAGTGAGTCTCTTAGCGGGTACGAGCAGTACTTC. It encodes CASSESLSGYEQYF.

The chain is built from TRBV2 and TRBJ2-2; 13 nucleotides align to TRBD2. The CDR3 totals 16 residues. Germline V gene sequence: CDR1 SNHLY, CDR2 FYNNEI. The J segment lost 4 bases and the V segment lost 6 bases, leaving 5 bases of the junction unmatched. As DNA, the CDR3 is TGTGCCAGCAGCGGACTAGCGGGGGTGGGCACCGGGGAGCTGTTTTTT. This translates into CASSGLAGVGTGELFF.

This sequence joins TRBV30 and TRBJ1-2; 9 bases line up with TRBD1. The V gene end was trimmed by 5 bases and the J gene end by 3 bases; junction bases not matched to a gene: 4. This CDR3 has 13 residues. CDR1 and CDR2 (germline): GTSNPN, SVGIG (reference sequence). CDR3: CAWGQGLDYGYTF. CDR3 nucleotides: TGTGCCTGGGGACAGGGGTTGGACTATGGCTACACCTTC.

This chain uses TRBV20-1 with TRBJ2-3; no clear D. Germline V lookup: CDR1 DFQATT, CDR2 SNEGSKA (reference sequence). The CDR3 loop spans 11 amino acids. V was trimmed by 5 bases and J by 3 bases, leaving 6 bases between them. Here the CDR3 reads CSAERTDTQYF. The CDR3 region has the DNA TGCAGTGCTGAACGGACAGATACGCAGTATTTT.

The chain has TRBV6-6 and TRBJ1-1, with D possibly matching TRBD1 (6 bases). V gave up 5 bases and J gave up 5 bases, with 12 bases separating them. This CDR3 comprises 13 residues. Germline V lookup: CDR1 MNHNY, CDR2 SVGAGI (reference sequence). The CDR3 nucleotides are TGTGCCAGCAGTGCACAGGGAAGGACTGAAGCTTTCTTT. Its translation is CASSAQGRTEAFF.